This record concerns one T cell receptor beta chain sequence. The data were obtained in a study of cytomegalovirus exposure and HLA in healthy donors. This CDR3 has 20 residues. V gave up 4 bases and J gave up 0 bases; unmatched junction bases: 12. Germline V gives CDR1 SGHDN, CDR2 FVKESK. PCR was performed using 60 Vbeta and 13 Jbeta primers. Some clones are missing from TCRdb's copy, which holds only in-frame ones; the method was immunoSEQ multiplex PCR. The data contain 95,000 to 110,000 clones, around 61% of them seen just once; the ten biggest clones take up 2.5% to 4%. The chain uses TRBV14 and TRBJ2-1; 13 bases map to TRBD2. The source material was PBMCs. The sequence came from a woman aged 50 to 60 in good health and CMV-seronegative. The CDR3 sequence: CASSRYRTSGSLSSYNEQFF. The CDR3 bases are TGTGCCAGCAGCCGATACCGGACTAGCGGGAGCCTCAGCTCCTACAATGAGCAGTTCTTC.